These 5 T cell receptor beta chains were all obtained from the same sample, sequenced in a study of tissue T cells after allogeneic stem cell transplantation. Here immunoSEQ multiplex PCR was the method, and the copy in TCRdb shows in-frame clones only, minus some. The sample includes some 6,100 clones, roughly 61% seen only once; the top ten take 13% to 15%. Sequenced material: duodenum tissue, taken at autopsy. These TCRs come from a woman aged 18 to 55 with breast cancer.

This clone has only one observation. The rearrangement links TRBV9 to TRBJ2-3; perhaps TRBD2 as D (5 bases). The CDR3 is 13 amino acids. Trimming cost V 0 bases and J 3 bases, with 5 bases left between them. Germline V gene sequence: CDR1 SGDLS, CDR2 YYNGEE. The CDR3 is CASSVGGTDTQYF. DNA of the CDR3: TGTGCCAGCAGCGTAGGAGGGACAGATACGCAGTATTTT.

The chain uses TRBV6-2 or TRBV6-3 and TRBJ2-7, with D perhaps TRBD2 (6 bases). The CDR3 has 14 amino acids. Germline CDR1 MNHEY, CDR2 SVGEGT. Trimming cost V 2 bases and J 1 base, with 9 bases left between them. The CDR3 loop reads CASSYVAGSYEQYF. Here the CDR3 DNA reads TGTGCCAGCAGTTACGTGGCGGGATCCTACGAGCAGTACTTC.

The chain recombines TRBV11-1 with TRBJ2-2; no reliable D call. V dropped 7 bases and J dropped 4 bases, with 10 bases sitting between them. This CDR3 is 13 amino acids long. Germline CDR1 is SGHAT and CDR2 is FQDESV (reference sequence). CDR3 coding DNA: TGTGCCAGCACTAGTGATCCCACCGGGGAGCTGTTTTTT. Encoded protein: CASTSDPTGELFF.

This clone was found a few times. This CDR3 is CASRDDRGAGELFF. In DNA form, the CDR3 reads TGTGCCAGCAGGGACGACAGGGGCGCCGGGGAGCTGTTTTTT. The chain employs TRBV2 and TRBJ2-2; 8 bases are a match to TRBD1. The J segment lost 6 bases and the V segment lost 6 bases, leaving 6 bases of the junction unmatched. Germline lookup yields CDR1 SNHLY and CDR2 FYNNEI. The CDR3 extends over 14 amino acids.

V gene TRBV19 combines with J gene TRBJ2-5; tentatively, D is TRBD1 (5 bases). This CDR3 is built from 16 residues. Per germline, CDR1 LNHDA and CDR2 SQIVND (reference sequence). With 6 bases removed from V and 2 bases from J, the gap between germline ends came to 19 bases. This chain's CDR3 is CASSHPGRVGQETQYF. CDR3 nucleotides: TGTGCCAGTAGCCACCCCGGCAGGGTCGGACAAGAGACCCAGTACTTC.